This T cell receptor (beta chain) was identified in a study of identical twins. Study-wide points: Models predicted too little out-of-frame TCR alpha sharing in monozygotic twins. There is a chance that invariant MAIT and iNKT cells partially muddied zero-insertion analyses. Insertions were reduced in abundant cord blood beta clonotypes but not in memory repertoires.

Germline CDR1 SGHTA, CDR2 FQGTGA. J lost 4 bases, V lost 1 base, and 1 base had no gene match. This CDR3 is built from 14 residues. TCRdb independently ran MiXCR on the 5' RACE reads; one entry per CDR3 protein. The table has 400,000 to 500,000 distinct CDR3 sequences, roughly 20% seen once. In regard to this clonotype: Its cognate antigen is unknown.

The source material was naive T cells sorted from blood. The source of this sequence is a man aged 45-65 years in good health. This chain uses TRBV7-3 with TRBJ2-1, with 7 bases lining up with TRBD2. CDR3 nucleotides: TGTGCCAGCAGCTTAATCGGGAGGTACAATGAGCAGTTCTTC. Amino acid sequence: CASSLIGRYNEQFF.